The 5 T cell receptor beta chains reported below all come from one sample, sequenced in a study of cytomegalovirus exposure and HLA in healthy donors. The PCR employed 60 Vbeta primers together with 13 Jbeta primers. Using immunoSEQ multiplex PCR, the repertoire was profiled, and TCRdb retains in-frame clones only, with some absent. The sample lists some 250,000 clones, approximately 80% occurring once. The specimen was PBMCs. Every receptor here comes from an older woman in good health and CMV-seropositive.

V and J are TRBV5-4 and TRBJ1-4; TRBD1 might be the D (5 bases). V gave up 3 bases and J gave up 0 bases, with 9 bases separating them. The CDR3 extends over 15 amino acids. CDR1 is SGHNT and CDR2 is YYREEE in the germline V gene (reference sequence). The CDR3 region is CASSWSQATNEKLFF. CDR3 coding DNA: TGTGCCAGCAGCTGGTCACAGGCAACTAATGAAAAACTGTTTTTT.

The chain carries TRBV7-9 and TRBJ2-4, with D uncertain. This CDR3 has 11 amino acids. The germline V gene has CDR1 SEHNR and CDR2 FQNEAQ (reference sequence). Trimming took 5 bases from V and 5 from J, leaving 4 bases between them. This CDR3 is CASSLENIQYF. The CDR3 DNA is TGTGCCAGCAGCCTCGAAAACATTCAGTACTTC. Supplemented by reference TRBV7-9 and TRBJ2-4, the full variable domain reads DTGVSQNPRHKITKRGQNVTFRCDPISEHNRLYWYRQTLGQGPEFLTYFQNEAQLEKSRLLSDRFSAERPKGSFSTLEIQRTEQGDSAMYLCASSLENIQYFGAGTRLSVL.

This chain uses TRBV7-9 with TRBJ1-2, with D perhaps TRBD1 (6 bases). Germline V gives CDR1 SEHNR, CDR2 FQNEAQ (reference sequence). Trimming removed 5 bases at V and 1 base at J, with 11 bases between. The CDR3 length is 14 residues. DNA for the CDR3: TGTGCCAGCAGCATGGGGGCTAGTAACTATGGCTACACCTTC. This gives the protein CASSMGASNYGYTF.

V usage is TRBV7-9 and J usage is TRBJ2-5; D may be TRBD1 (6 bases). Between the trimmed V and J ends, which lost 5 bases and 4 bases, there was a span of 11 bases. Looked up from germline, CDR1 is SEHNR and CDR2 is FQNEAQ (reference sequence). The CDR3 consists of 13 residues. The CDR3 coding sequence is TGTGCCAGCAGCCAGGACAGAAGAGAGACCCAGTACTTC. This translates into CASSQDRRETQYF. The full variable domain, its missing parts supplied by reference TRBV7-9 and TRBJ2-5, is DTGVSQNPRHKITKRGQNVTFRCDPISEHNRLYWYRQTLGQGPEFLTYFQNEAQLEKSRLLSDRFSAERPKGSFSTLEIQRTEQGDSAMYLCASSQDRRETQYFGPGTRLLVL.

The V and J genes are TRBV18 and TRBJ2-7; no clear D. Germline-derived CDR1 and CDR2 are KGHSH and LQKENI. V was cut by 2 bases and J by 6 bases, with 11 bases left in between. This CDR3 contains 13 residues. CDR3 in DNA: TGTGCCAGCTCACCAGGCAGGATAAGCGAGCAGTACTTC. Its protein is CASSPGRISEQYF.